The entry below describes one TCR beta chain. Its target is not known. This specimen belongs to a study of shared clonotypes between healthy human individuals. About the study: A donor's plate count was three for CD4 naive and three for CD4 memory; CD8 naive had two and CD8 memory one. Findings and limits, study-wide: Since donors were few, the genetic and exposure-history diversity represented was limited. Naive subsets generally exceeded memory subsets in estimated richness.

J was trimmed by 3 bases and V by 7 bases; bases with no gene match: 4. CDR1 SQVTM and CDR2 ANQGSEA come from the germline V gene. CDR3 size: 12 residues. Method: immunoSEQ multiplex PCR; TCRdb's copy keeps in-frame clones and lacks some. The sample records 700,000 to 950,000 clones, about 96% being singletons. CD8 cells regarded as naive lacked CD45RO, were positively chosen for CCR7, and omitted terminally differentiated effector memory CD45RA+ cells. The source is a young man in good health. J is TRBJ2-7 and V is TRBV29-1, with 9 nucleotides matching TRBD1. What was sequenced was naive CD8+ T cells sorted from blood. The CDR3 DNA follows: TGCAGCGCCCAGGGACAGGGCTACGAGCAGTACTTC. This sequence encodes CSAQGQGYEQYF.